This T cell receptor (beta chain) was captured in a study of cytomegalovirus exposure and HLA in healthy donors. Study-wide results and caveats: Per a later analysis, 15,000 to 20,000 TCR beta sequences showed association with HLA alleles at 0.05 false discovery rate.

Each donor's status was that of a healthy bone marrow donor. Of note for this clone: Its specificity is unknown.

The PCR used 60 Vbeta and 13 Jbeta primers. Sequenced by immunoSEQ multiplex PCR; TCRdb stores in-frame clones only, minus some. The profile shows 170,000 or so clones, 60% to 85% of them singletons. Sequencing was done on a sample of PBMCs. This TCR derives from a man in his forties in good health and CMV-seronegative.

CDR3 in DNA: TGTGCCAGCGTACGGACAGATTATGGCTACACCTTC. Translation gives CASVRTDYGYTF. The chain couples TRBV2 to TRBJ1-2; weak D call: TRBD1 (6 bases). CDR1 SNHLY and CDR2 FYNNEI come from the germline V gene. V gave up 8 bases and J gave up 5 bases, with 12 bases separating them. CDR3 length: 12 amino acids.